This TCR beta chain appears in the sequencing data of a study of blood T cells in healthy people across ages. Of note for this clonotype: Its antigen is not identified.

A sample-barcoded 5' primer and a J-beta primer mix were used in a second PCR of roughly 7 to 12 cycles. Each CDR3 protein is one row after TCRdb ran MiXCR on the 5' RACE reads. The sample lists hundreds of thousands of distinct CDR3 sequences, about 56% seen once, with 20% to 30% in the top ten. Study-wide results and caveats: TCR beta diversity per million T cells fell roughly linearly with age. Percentage of naive T cells showed a strong correlation with TCR beta diversity. Unsorted PBMCs prevented conclusive naive versus antigen-experienced comparison.

Each sample gave at least 6.5 million isolated PBMCs. Sequencing was done on a sample of blood. The clonotype was recovered from a middle-aged man in good health.

CDR3 amino acids: CASSPGGIHEQYF. In DNA form, the CDR3 reads TGTGCCAGCAGCCCGGGAGGGATCCACGAGCAGTACTTC. J is TRBJ2-4 and V is TRBV5-6, with 8 nucleotides matching TRBD2. The tail of the sequence fits TRBJ2-7 better, so the J call may be wrong. Germline values: CDR1 SGHDT, CDR2 YYEEEE. This CDR3 region has 13 residues.